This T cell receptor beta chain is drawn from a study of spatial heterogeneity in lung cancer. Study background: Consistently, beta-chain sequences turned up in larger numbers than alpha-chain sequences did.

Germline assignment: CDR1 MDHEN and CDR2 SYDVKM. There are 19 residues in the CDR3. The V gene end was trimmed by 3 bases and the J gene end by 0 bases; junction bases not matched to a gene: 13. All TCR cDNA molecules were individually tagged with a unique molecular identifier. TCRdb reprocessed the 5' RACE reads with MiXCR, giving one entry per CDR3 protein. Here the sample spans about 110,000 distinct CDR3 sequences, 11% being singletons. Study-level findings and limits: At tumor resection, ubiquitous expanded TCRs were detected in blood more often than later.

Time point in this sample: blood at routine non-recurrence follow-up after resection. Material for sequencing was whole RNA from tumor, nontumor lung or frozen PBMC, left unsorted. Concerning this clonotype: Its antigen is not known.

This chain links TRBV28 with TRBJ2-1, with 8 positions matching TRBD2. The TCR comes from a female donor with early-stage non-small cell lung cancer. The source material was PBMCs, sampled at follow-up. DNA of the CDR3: TGTGCCAGCAGTTTCGAGTATTATGGTAGCGGGGTCTCCTACAATGAGCAGTTCTTC. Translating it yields CASSFEYYGSGVSYNEQFF. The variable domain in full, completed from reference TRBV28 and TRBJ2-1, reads DVKVTQSSRYLVKRTGEKVFLECVQDMDHENMFWYRQDPGLGLRLIYFSYDVKMKEKGDIPEGYSVSREKKERFSLILESASTNQTSMYLCASSFEYYGSGVSYNEQFFGPGTRLTVL.